This entry lists 7 T cell receptor beta chains sequenced from one sample in a study of molecular identifiers for immune sequencing clone quantification. Via MiXCR, TCRdb re-called the PCR reads, giving one row per CDR3 protein. The table shows roughly 100,000 distinct CDR3 sequences, with less than 35% occurring only once. Material: naive CD8+ T cells from blood, with Jurkat cell RNA spiked in. The subset: FACS-sorted CD8+CD4-CCR7+CD45RA+ naive T cells. Receptors were obtained from a human donor in good health. Some libraries in this study had Jurkat cell RNA spiked in.

As regards this clonotype: This may be a read error, as it is one base from a much larger clone. The chain recombines TRBV5-1 with TRBJ2-3, with TRBD2 matching 8 bases. Germline lookup yields CDR1 SGHRS and CDR2 YFSETQ. This CDR3 region has 16 residues. Trimming removed 4 bases from V and 6 bases from J; junction bases left unmatched: 13. The CDR3 nucleotides are TGCGCCAGCAGCAGGGGACTAGTGGGGCAGGTCGATACGCAGTATTTT. It yields the protein CASSRGLVGQVDTQYF.

On this clonotype itself: A much larger clone lies a single base off, so this may be a read error. This chain links TRBV9 with TRBJ1-4; D unresolved. Germline-derived CDR1 and CDR2 are SGDLS and YYNGEE. The CDR3 has 15 amino acids. The CDR3 here is CAGSSQLRRNEKLFF. CDR3 nucleotides: TGTGCCGGCAGCTCCCAGCTTCGGCGGAATGAAAAACTGTTTTTT.

This clonotype was seen ten or more times. The chain couples TRBV7-6 to TRBJ2-2; D is unresolved. The V gene lost 1 base and the J gene lost 2 bases, with 5 bases spanning the gap. Germline V CDR1 and CDR2: SGHVS, FNYEAQ. The CDR3 is 14 residues long. The CDR3 DNA sequence: TGTGCCAGCAGCTTAGGGCTCAACACCGGGGAGCTGTTTTTT. It encodes CASSLGLNTGELFF. Complete variable domain (other parts from reference TRBV7-6 and TRBJ2-2): GAGVSQSPRYKVTKRGQDVALRCDPISGHVSLYWYRQALGQGPEFLTYFNYEAQQDKSGLPNDRFSAERPEGSISTLTIQRTEQRDSAMYRCASSLGLNTGELFFGEGSRLTVL.

This chain uses TRBV28 with TRBJ2-7; D is undetermined. The CDR3 runs 15 residues. Germline CDR1 MDHEN, CDR2 SYDVKM. The ends were cut back, 6 bases at V and 5 bases at J, with 20 bases in the middle. Written as DNA, the CDR3 is TGTGCCAGCAGCCCTTTCGTCGGGTGGCCCAACGAGCAGTACTTC. It is translated as CASSPFVGWPNEQYF.

This clonotype was recorded many times. The V gene is TRBV5-1, the J gene TRBJ2-3; a weak D match, TRBD1 (5 bases). Germline CDR1 and CDR2: SGHRS and YFSETQ. Between the trimmed V and J ends, which lost 4 bases and 0 bases, there was a span of 21 bases. The CDR3 contains 18 residues. The CDR3 region is CASSQRLDRIPSTDTQYF. In DNA form, the CDR3 reads TGCGCCAGCAGCCAACGACTTGACAGAATTCCTAGCACAGATACGCAGTATTTT.

The genes are TRBV20-1 and TRBJ1-6; TRBD1 matches 8 bases. The germline gives CDR1 DFQATT, CDR2 SNEGSKA (reference sequence). The CDR3 spans 17 residues. The V segment lost 1 base and the J segment 6 bases; nucleotides outside the gene matches: 11. CDR3 in amino acids: CSARAFRTGSGNSPLHF. The CDR3 coding sequence is TGCAGTGCTAGAGCCTTCCGGACAGGGTCTGGTAATTCACCCCTCCACTTT.

Note on this clonotype: The junction does not match germline at one end; this may be a read error. The chain recombines TRBV5-1 with TRBJ2-1, with TRBD1 matching 10 bases. The CDR3 sequence is 17 residues long. Germline CDR1 and CDR2: SGHRS and YFSETQ. CDR3 bases: TGCGCCAGCCACCGACAGGGGGCCCCGAGCTCCTACAATGAGCAGATCTTC. It yields the protein CASHRQGAPSSYNEQIF.